The 9 T cell receptor beta chains reported below all come from one sample, sequenced in a study of glioma-infiltrating T cells after dendritic cell vaccination. Sequenced by immunoSEQ multiplex PCR; TCRdb stores in-frame clones only, minus some. The sample contains fewer than 50,000 clones, 85% of which appear only once. The starting material was blood, obtained before dendritic cell vaccination. Receptors originate from a human donor with glioblastoma.

This chain joins TRBV5-5 and TRBJ2-7, with D possibly being TRBD1 (6 bases). V was shortened by 4 bases and J by 5 bases, with 10 bases between the two germline ends. The CDR3 totals 12 residues. Looked up from germline, CDR1 is SGHKS and CDR2 is YYEKEE (reference sequence). The DNA for the CDR3 is TGTGCCAGCAGCCAGGACAGTCACGAGCAGTACTTC. Its translation is CASSQDSHEQYF.

This chain connects TRBV14 to TRBJ2-3, with D possibly matching TRBD2 (6 bases). The CDR3 is 14 residues long. The germline V and J ends were trimmed by 6 bases and 2 bases, with 12 bases remaining between them. Germline loops: CDR1 SGHDN, CDR2 FVKESK. CDR3 DNA: TGTGCCAGCAGTCCGGGAGTTCACACAGATACGCAGTATTTT. It codes for CASSPGVHTDTQYF.

This clone was seen only a few times. The gene calls are TRBV11-2 and TRBJ2-1, with 12 nucleotides matching TRBD2. V dropped 4 bases and J dropped 7; count of bases not matched to a gene: 5. CDR3 length equals 15 residues. The V gene's germline CDR1 is SGHAT and CDR2 FQNNGV. In DNA, the CDR3 is TGTGCCAGCAGCTCGGTACTAGCGGGGGGTAATGAGCAGTTCTTC. This gives the protein CASSSVLAGGNEQFF.

The genes are TRBV5-6 and TRBJ1-5; possibly TRBD1 for D (5 bases). Trimming pared 4 bases from V and 2 bases from J, leaving 13 bases between. This CDR3 is built from 15 residues. Germline lookup yields CDR1 SGHDT and CDR2 YYEEEE. In DNA, the CDR3 is TGTGCCAGCAGCCGGCAGGGTCTCCGCAATCAGCCCCAGCATTTT. It codes for CASSRQGLRNQPQHF. The full variable domain, its missing parts supplied by reference TRBV5-6 and TRBJ1-5, is DAGVTQSPTHLIKTRGQQVTLRCSPKSGHDTVSWYQQALGQGPQFIFQYYEEEERQRGNFPDRFSGHQFPNYSSELNVNALLLGDSALYLCASSRQGLRNQPQHFGDGTRLSIL.

V is TRBV5-1 and J is TRBJ1-1, with 8 nucleotides matching TRBD1. J lost 0 bases, V lost 1 base, and 8 bases had no gene match. The CDR3 length is 17 residues. Germline V gives CDR1 SGHRS, CDR2 YFSETQ. The CDR3 loop is CASSLSWTGKMNTEAFF. The CDR3 nucleotides read TGCGCCAGCAGCTTGTCGTGGACAGGGAAGATGAACACTGAAGCTTTCTTT. The whole variable domain, remainder taken from reference TRBV5-1 and TRBJ1-1, is KAGVTQTPRYLIKTRGQQVTLSCSPISGHRSVSWYQQTPGQGLQFLFEYFSETQRNKGNFPGRFSGRQFSNSRSEMNVSTLELGDSALYLCASSLSWTGKMNTEAFFGQGTRLTVV.

The chain recombines TRBV19 with TRBJ1-3; 9 bases fit TRBD1. The V segment lost 5 bases and the J segment 2 bases; nucleotides outside the gene matches: 13. The CDR3 is 18 residues long. Per the germline V gene, CDR1 is LNHDA and CDR2 is SQIVND (reference sequence). CDR3 DNA: TGTGCCAGTAGTGGGGGTCACAGGGGGCAAAAGACTGGAAACACCATATATTTT. Translated, it gives CASSGGHRGQKTGNTIYF.

The chain carries TRBV12-2 and TRBJ1-4. TRBV12-2 is listed as a pseudogene. The CDR3 has 17 residues. CDR3 sequence: CASPYAGQTPTNEKLFF. The CDR3 DNA reads TGTGCAAGTCCCTATGCGGGCCAGACTCCAACTAATGAAAAACTGTTTTTT.

This chain uses TRBV7-8 with TRBJ1-6, with D perhaps matching TRBD1 (6 bases). The germline CDR1 and CDR2 sequences are SGHVS and FQNEAQ. The CDR3 runs 19 residues. Trimming took 5 bases from V and 0 from J, leaving 20 bases between them. The CDR3 here is CASSPRDTPRGSYNSPLHF. The CDR3 coding sequence is TGTGCCAGCAGCCCCCGGGACACCCCGCGAGGCTCCTATAATTCACCCCTCCACTTT.

The V gene is TRBV27, the J gene TRBJ1-1, with 8 bases fitting TRBD1. Germline V lookup: CDR1 MNHEY, CDR2 SMNVEV (reference sequence). J lost 6 bases, V lost 2 bases, and 5 bases had no gene match. The CDR3 extends over 14 amino acids. CDR3 sequence reads: CASSLGTGPAEAFF. The CDR3 bases are TGTGCCAGCAGTTTAGGGACAGGACCCGCTGAAGCTTTCTTT.